The 15 T cell receptor beta chains below come from one sample, sequenced in a study of cytomegalovirus exposure and HLA in healthy donors. 13 Jbeta primers and 60 Vbeta primers were used for the PCR. Generated by immunoSEQ multiplex PCR, the TCRdb table keeps only in-frame clones and is missing some. Among about 120,000 clones listed, 81% were seen once. The sequencing sample was made of PBMCs. Receptors were obtained from a woman aged 40 to 55 in good health and CMV-seronegative.

The CDR3 coding sequence is TGTGCCAGAAGCCCCTCTGACACAGGGAATCAGCCCCAGCATTTT. As protein: CARSPSDTGNQPQHF. V is TRBV5-3 and J is TRBJ1-5; TRBD1 is a possible D gene (6 bases). TRBV5-3 is filed as an ORF, its function uncertain. CDR3 length equals 15 residues. Trimming stripped 4 bases from V and 4 bases from J, with 15 bases between.

This clone was counted a single time. The gene calls are TRBV7-2 and TRBJ1-4, with D perhaps matching TRBD1 (5 bases). The CDR3 is 14 amino acids. V was clipped by 4 bases and J by 5 bases, with 11 bases between them. Germline CDR1 and CDR2: SGHTA and FQGNSA. In DNA, the CDR3 is TGTGCCAGCAGCTACCGACAGACGAATGAAAAACTGTTTTTT. Amino acid sequence: CASSYRQTNEKLFF.

The rearrangement links TRBV7-9 to TRBJ1-1; TRBD1 agrees at 7 bases. This CDR3 is built from 17 residues. In germline, CDR1 is SEHNR, CDR2 FQNEAQ (reference sequence). V lost 6 bases to trimming and J lost 0 bases; unmatched junction nucleotides: 13. Here the CDR3 reads CASRADRVRPMNTEAFF. The CDR3 DNA sequence: TGTGCCAGCAGGGCCGACAGGGTCAGGCCGATGAACACTGAAGCTTTCTTT.

V gene TRBV5-1 combines with J gene TRBJ1-6; D may be TRBD1 (5 bases). CDR1 is SGHRS, CDR2 YFSETQ, per germline. Trimming cost V 3 bases and J 9 bases, with 16 bases left between them. This CDR3 comprises 15 residues. CDR3 sequence reads: CASSSSPGWGSPLHF. CDR3 nucleotide sequence: TGCGCCAGCAGCTCATCTCCAGGGTGGGGTTCACCCCTCCACTTT.

The J gene is TRBJ1-1, the V gene TRBV18; 7 nucleotides agree with TRBD1. Germline V gives CDR1 KGHSH, CDR2 LQKENI. The CDR3 length is 14 residues. Unmatched junction bases numbered 6, after V lost 5 bases and J lost 3 bases. CDR3 sequence: CASSVTGADTEAFF. CDR3 DNA: TGTGCCAGCTCAGTCACAGGGGCGGACACTGAAGCTTTCTTT.

J is TRBJ2-2 and V is TRBV15, with D perhaps TRBD1 (6 bases). The germline V gene encodes CDR1 LNHNV and CDR2 YYDKDF (reference sequence). V was shortened by 0 bases and J by 2 bases, with 10 bases between the two germline ends. CDR3 length equals 16 residues. DNA for the CDR3: TGTGCCACCAGCAGAGATCGGACAGAAAACACCGGGGAGCTGTTTTTT. Its protein is CATSRDRTENTGELFF.

The chain recombines TRBV2 with TRBJ2-5, with TRBD1 matching 7 bases. The end of the DNA fits TRBJ2-7 better, so the J call may be wrong. CDR1 and CDR2 (germline): SNHLY, FYNNEI. The CDR3 is 13 residues long. CDR3 in amino acids: CASIGTDSYEQYF. The CDR3 region has the DNA TGTGCCAGCATTGGGACAGACTCCTACGAGCAGTACTTC.

The rearrangement links TRBV7-8 to TRBJ1-2; D possibly corresponds to TRBD1 (6 bases). This CDR3 region has 14 residues. Trimming pared 5 bases from V and 8 bases from J, leaving 18 bases between. Per the germline V gene, CDR1 is SGHVS and CDR2 is FQNEAQ. The CDR3 sequence is CASSPRGGGVGYTF. CDR3 DNA: TGTGCCAGCAGCCCCCGAGGGGGAGGGGTAGGCTACACCTTC.

The V gene is TRBV20-1, the J gene TRBJ2-3, with a weak D call TRBD1 (6 bases). This CDR3 comprises 11 residues. In germline, CDR1 is DFQATT, CDR2 SNEGSKA (reference sequence). The ends were cut back, 4 bases at V and 7 bases at J, with 9 bases in the middle. The CDR3 protein is CSATTGYTQYF. CDR3 sequence (DNA): TGCAGTGCTACAACAGGGTATACGCAGTATTTT.

V is TRBV20-1 and J is TRBJ1-5, with D tentatively TRBD1 (6 bases). Germline V gives CDR1 DFQATT, CDR2 SNEGSKA (reference sequence). V was pared by 0 bases and J by 12 bases, with 9 bases between. The CDR3 loop spans 11 amino acids. The CDR3, as DNA: TGCAGTGCTAGAGATAAAGGGGGCCAGCATTTT. This gives the protein CSARDKGGQHF.

The V call is TRBV7-3, the J call TRBJ1-3; D is uncertain. CDR1 SGHTA and CDR2 FQGTGA come from the germline V gene. Between the trimmed V and J ends, which lost 2 bases and 0 bases, there was a span of 11 bases. The CDR3 totals 16 residues. The CDR3 here is CASSLSAGISGNTIYF. CDR3 nucleotides: TGTGCCAGCAGCTTATCGGCGGGAATCTCTGGAAACACCATATATTTT.

This chain joins TRBV9 and TRBJ2-3, with D maybe TRBD2 (5 bases). The CDR3 is 17 residues long. Trimming shortened V by 3 bases and J by 1 base, and 18 bases separated the two germline ends. CDR1 SGDLS and CDR2 YYNGEE come from the germline V gene. The CDR3 DNA is TGTGCCAGCAGCGCTGGGCCGGAGGTTTTTGGCACAGATACGCAGTATTTT. Translated: CASSAGPEVFGTDTQYF.

This clone appeared a few times. V is TRBV28 and J is TRBJ1-5; D is unclear. From germline, CDR1 is MDHEN and CDR2 SYDVKM. The CDR3 has 15 residues. Trimming left V 2 bases short and J 1 base short, with 9 bases between. The CDR3 loop reads CASSLGQVSNQPQHF. The CDR3 bases are TGTGCCAGCAGTTTAGGGCAGGTCAGCAATCAGCCCCAGCATTTT. Supplemented by reference TRBV28 and TRBJ1-5, the full variable domain reads DVKVTQSSRYLVKRTGEKVFLECVQDMDHENMFWYRQDPGLGLRLIYFSYDVKMKEKGDIPEGYSVSREKKERFSLILESASTNQTSMYLCASSLGQVSNQPQHFGDGTRLSIL.

The chain couples TRBV19 to TRBJ2-5; 9 nucleotides align to TRBD1. With V trimmed by 1 base and J by 9 bases, 9 bases remained unmatched. Germline V lookup: CDR1 LNHDA, CDR2 SQIVND (reference sequence). This CDR3 is 15 amino acids long. CDR3 loop: CASSIGNRGQIPQYF. The CDR3 DNA reads TGTGCCAGTAGTATAGGGAACAGGGGGCAGATACCCCAGTACTTC.

V and J are TRBV10-3 and TRBJ1-2, with TRBD1 matching 7 bases. The V gene's germline CDR1 is ENHRY and CDR2 SYGVKD. This CDR3 is built from 12 residues. The V gene end was trimmed by 2 bases and the J gene end by 10 bases; junction bases not matched to a gene: 4. The CDR3 region is CAISETGEDYTF. CDR3 sequence (DNA): TGTGCCATCAGTGAGACAGGGGAGGACTACACCTTC.